These 14 T cell receptor beta chains originate from one sample sequenced in a study of early T cells in non-severe SARS-CoV-2 infection. MiXCR, applied by TCRdb to the 5' RACE reads, yields one record per CDR3 protein. The data show about 30,000 distinct CDR3 sequences, 5.2% seen once. The sequenced material came from whole blood. These receptors all stem from an adult who was a healthcare worker with PCR-confirmed SARS-CoV-2 infection or an uninfected control (not recorded which).

The chain combines TRBV24-1 with TRBJ1-2; maybe TRBD1 (5 bases). The length of the CDR3 is 12 residues. V gave up 12 bases and J gave up 5 bases, with 15 bases separating them. Germline CDR1 reads KGHDR; CDR2 reads SFDVKD. CDR3 amino acids: CASSGTEYGYTF. CDR3 nucleotide sequence: TGTGCCTCATCCGGGACTGAATATGGCTACACCTTC.

This clonotype showed up many times. The CDR3 here is CASSQDSTSYEQYF. The CDR3 DNA follows: TGCGCCAGCAGCCAAGACAGTACTTCCTACGAGCAGTACTTC. The chain employs TRBV5-1 and TRBJ2-7; D is perhaps TRBD1 (5 bases). Trimming removed 4 bases at V and 1 base at J, with 12 bases between. The CDR3 covers 14 residues. CDR1 is SGHRS and CDR2 is YFSETQ in the germline V gene.

With respect to this clonotype: A read error may explain this, as a much larger clone is one base away. The chain links TRBV25-1 to TRBJ1-4; D is perhaps TRBD1 (6 bases). The germline V and J ends were trimmed by 6 bases and 8 bases, with 13 bases remaining between them. The germline CDR1 and CDR2 sequences are MGHDK and SYGVNS. The CDR3 contains 13 residues. The CDR3 loop is CASRSQGDEKLFF. The CDR3 region has the DNA TGTGCCAGCAGGTCACAGGGCGACGAAAAACTGTTTTTT.

This clonotype was recorded at least ten times. The genes are TRBV7-2 and TRBJ2-2; no definite D call. Trimming took 1 base from V and 4 from J, leaving 13 bases between them. CDR3 length: 16 amino acids. Per the germline V gene, CDR1 is SGHTA and CDR2 is FQGNSA. The CDR3 reads CASSLGGKPGTGELFF. CDR3 DNA: TGTGCCAGCAGCTTAGGTGGGAAACCGGGCACCGGGGAGCTGTTTTTT.

In this sample, this clonotype turned up many times. The chain recombines TRBV2 with TRBJ2-2, with 8 bases fitting TRBD2. The CDR3 loop spans 16 amino acids. Germline values: CDR1 SNHLY, CDR2 FYNNEI. V was pared by 3 bases and J by 2 bases, with 5 bases of the junction left unmatched. CDR3 loop: CASSDAGRANTGELFF. The CDR3 bases are TGTGCCAGCAGTGATGCCGGGAGGGCAAACACCGGGGAGCTGTTTTTT.

This clonotype was seen at least ten times. This chain links TRBV6-4 with TRBJ2-3; D is perhaps TRBD2 (5 bases). The length of the CDR3 is 13 residues. V lost 6 bases and J 0 bases, leaving 7 bases between the germline ends. Germline CDR1 MRHNA, CDR2 SNTAGT. The CDR3 region is CASSGGSTDTQYF. The CDR3 DNA reads as TGTGCCAGCAGCGGCGGGAGCACAGATACGCAGTATTTT.

This clonotype was recorded at least ten times. CDR3 nucleotides: TGTGCCAGCAGCTTAGATCTAGCGGGAGGCGGTCGGGAGCAGTTCTTC. This gives the protein CASSLDLAGGGREQFF. J is TRBJ2-1 and V is TRBV11-2; 11 bases line up with TRBD2. Losses at the gene ends were 0 bases for V and 10 bases for J; bases not matched to a gene: 8. CDR3 length equals 16 residues. Germline CDR1 SGHAT, CDR2 FQNNGV.

Points on this clonotype: A read error is possible here, since a much larger clone lies one base away. V usage is TRBV12-3 or TRBV12-4 and J usage is TRBJ1-1; TRBD1 matches at 7 bases. The CDR3 runs 13 residues. The CDR3 spells CASTWDSNTEAIF. The CDR3, as DNA: TGTGCCAGCACTTGGGACAGCAACACTGAAGCTATCTTT.

The gene calls are TRBV7-8 and TRBJ2-2; D call uncertain. V was clipped by 7 bases and J by 0 bases, with 6 bases between them. This CDR3 contains 13 residues. Germline values: CDR1 SGHVS, CDR2 FQNEAQ. The CDR3 loop reads CASIGPNTGELFF. DNA of the CDR3: TGTGCCAGCATAGGCCCGAACACCGGGGAGCTGTTTTTT.

This clonotype was counted ten times or more. This chain connects TRBV7-2 to TRBJ2-1, with a tentative D call TRBD2 (6 bases). The germline gives CDR1 SGHTA, CDR2 FQGNSA. There are 17 residues in the CDR3. Trimming removed 1 base from V and 8 bases from J, with 21 bases in between. The CDR3 loop is CASSLVAGTPRQHEQFF. The CDR3 DNA reads TGTGCCAGCAGCTTAGTGGCCGGGACTCCCCGACAACATGAGCAGTTCTTC.

This clonotype occurred many times. The chain joins TRBV27 to TRBJ1-6; 8 bases align to TRBD1. CDR1 MNHEY and CDR2 SMNVEV come from the germline V gene (reference sequence). The CDR3 covers 16 residues. The V gene end was trimmed by 2 bases and the J gene end by 7 bases; junction bases not matched to a gene: 7. The CDR3 spells CASSLIQGAGNSPLHF. The CDR3 region has the DNA TGTGCCAGCAGTTTAATCCAGGGGGCCGGGAATTCACCCCTCCACTTT.

In regard to this clonotype: Given a much more abundant clone one base away, this may be a read error. This sequence joins TRBV7-2 and TRBJ2-2, with D tentatively TRBD1 or TRBD2 (6 bases each). Germline V gives CDR1 SGHTA, CDR2 FQGNSA. The CDR3 runs to 15 residues. CDR3 DNA: TGTGCCAGCAGCTTTTTACAGGGTTACGGCGGGGTGCTGTTTTTT. Its protein product is CASSFLQGYGGVLFF.

This clonotype was counted ten times or more. The J gene is TRBJ2-6, the V gene TRBV20-1; TRBD1 agrees at 9 bases. Germline V gene lookup returns CDR1 DFQATT and CDR2 SNEGSKA (reference sequence). This CDR3 has 16 residues. Germline trimming cut 6 bases from V and 0 bases from J; bases unmatched to any gene: 6. CDR3 loop: CSAPDRGVSGANVLTF. DNA of the CDR3: TGCAGTGCCCCGGACAGGGGAGTCTCTGGGGCCAACGTCCTGACTTTC.

This clonotype was observed at least ten times. The rearrangement uses TRBV7-9 and TRBJ1-1; 7 positions match TRBD1. Trimming cost V 5 bases and J 3 bases; bases outside gene matches: 6. Germline V gives CDR1 SEHNR, CDR2 FQNEAQ (reference sequence). This CDR3 spans 14 amino acids. Here the CDR3 DNA reads TGTGCCAGCAGCATAATAACAGGGGACACTGAAGCTTTCTTT. This translates into CASSIITGDTEAFF.